These 21 T cell receptor beta chains came from one sample sequenced in a study of T cell responses to AZD1222 COVID-19 vaccine. TCRdb's table, derived via immunoSEQ multiplex PCR, lists solely in-frame clones and lacks some. Of roughly 130,000 clones in the sample, around 90% are singletons; the top ten hold less than 7%. The sequenced sample was peripheral blood, obtained on day 0 of AZD1222 vaccination. Receptors originate from an adult in good health.

This clone was seen a handful of times. The chain couples TRBV6-4 to TRBJ2-3; 10 nucleotides align to TRBD1. This CDR3 has 14 residues. The germline V gene encodes CDR1 MRHNA and CDR2 SNTAGT. The ends lost 2 bases at V and 4 bases at J; junction bases unmatched: 0. CDR3 amino acids: CASSDGTGADTQYF. Here the CDR3 DNA reads TGTGCCAGCAGTGACGGGACAGGGGCAGATACGCAGTATTTT.

The gene calls are TRBV6-5 and TRBJ1-1; a possible D gene is TRBD1 (6 bases). The germline V and J ends were trimmed by 7 bases and 6 bases, with 18 bases remaining between them. The CDR3 runs to 14 residues. CDR1 is MNHEY and CDR2 is SVGAGI in the germline V gene. The CDR3 sequence: CASIGGAGGAEAFF. In DNA form, the CDR3 reads TGTGCCAGCATAGGGGGGGCCGGGGGAGCTGAAGCTTTCTTT.

J is TRBJ1-2 and V is TRBV7-9, with 9 bases identical to TRBD1. V was clipped by 4 bases and J by 4 bases; unmatched bases: 4. The CDR3 spans 14 residues. Germline V gives CDR1 SEHNR, CDR2 FQNEAQ (reference sequence). CDR3 nucleotides: TGTGCCAGCAGCTCCGGACAGGGGTCCTATGGCTACACCTTC. Amino acids: CASSSGQGSYGYTF.

This chain joins TRBV4-1 and TRBJ2-1; D call uncertain. The CDR3 is 19 residues long. The germline V gene has CDR1 MGHRA and CDR2 YSYEKL. Trimming removed 4 bases from V and 4 bases from J, with 26 bases in between. CDR3 coding DNA: TGCGCCAGCAGCCGAATCCTTGTGGGCAGCTCTTCATGGTACAATGAGCAGTTCTTC. Its protein is CASSRILVGSSSWYNEQFF.

The chain employs TRBV19 and TRBJ1-5; the D gene is possibly TRBD1 (5 bases). CDR1 is LNHDA and CDR2 is SQIVND in the germline V gene (reference sequence). V lost 8 bases and J lost 7, with 15 bases in between. This CDR3 spans 13 amino acids. The CDR3 protein is CASDPGWRQPQHF. In nucleotides, the CDR3 is TGTGCCAGTGATCCAGGGTGGCGCCAGCCCCAGCATTTT.

The chain couples TRBV7-8 to TRBJ2-1; 12 positions agree with TRBD2. The CDR3 sequence is 24 residues long. Germline assignment: CDR1 SGHVS and CDR2 FQNEAQ. The ends lost 5 bases at V and 2 bases at J; junction bases unmatched: 28. CDR3 residues: CASSRYRLAGVQVHSPATYNEQFF. In DNA form, the CDR3 reads TGTGCCAGCAGCCGTTACCGACTAGCGGGAGTCCAGGTGCATAGCCCGGCTACCTACAATGAGCAGTTCTTC.

This clone was picked up one time. This rearrangement joins TRBV11-3 to TRBJ1-4, with TRBD1 identical over 7 bases. The J segment lost 5 bases and the V segment lost 5 bases, leaving 8 bases of the junction unmatched. The CDR3 extends over 15 amino acids. Germline lookup yields CDR1 SGHNT and CDR2 YENEEA. The CDR3 DNA reads as TGTGCCAGCAGCCCTAGACAGGGAAGGAATGAAAAACTGTTTTTT. Amino acids: CASSPRQGRNEKLFF.

The chain combines TRBV2 with TRBJ1-5; D is unresolved. This CDR3 spans 13 amino acids. The germline V and J ends were trimmed by 4 bases and 4 bases, with 8 bases remaining between them. Germline V gene lookup returns CDR1 SNHLY and CDR2 FYNNEI. CDR3 DNA: TGTGCCAGCAGTGGACAATCTAATCAGCCCCAGCATTTT. Translating gives CASSGQSNQPQHF.

The chain has TRBV30 and TRBJ2-7; D remains unclear. V lost 2 bases, J lost 2 bases, and 13 bases lay in between. Germline CDR1 is GTSNPN and CDR2 is SVGIG (reference sequence). The CDR3 spans 14 residues. In DNA form, the CDR3 reads TGTGCCTGGAGTTCACGGGCACCAGCCTACGAGCAGTACTTC. Translation gives CAWSSRAPAYEQYF.

The CDR3 protein is CASSSLTGNHEQYF. For the CDR3, the DNA is TGTGCCAGCAGTTCCTTGACAGGGAATCACGAGCAGTACTTC. This sequence joins TRBV6-6 and TRBJ2-7; 7 nucleotides agree with TRBD1. V shed 4 bases, J shed 5 bases, and the junction held 8 bases outside the gene matches. Germline V gives CDR1 MNHNY, CDR2 SVGAGI (reference sequence). The CDR3 runs 14 residues.

This chain joins TRBV11-3 and TRBJ2-2, with D perhaps matching TRBD2 (7 bases). The CDR3 totals 15 residues. Trimming stripped 7 bases from V and 5 bases from J, with 17 bases between. Germline CDR1 SGHNT, CDR2 YENEEA. CDR3 in DNA: TGTGCCAGCACCGGGGGCGGGAGAAAAACCGGGGAGCTGTTTTTT. Translation gives CASTGGGRKTGELFF.

This clone was seen once. CDR3 nucleotide sequence: TGTGCCAGCAGCTTAGGGGGGCGGACAAGAGAGCAGTACTTC. Residues: CASSLGGRTREQYF. The chain has TRBV7-9 and TRBJ2-7; TRBD1 might be the D (6 bases). This CDR3 region has 14 residues. Germline V CDR1 and CDR2: SEHNR, FQNEAQ (reference sequence). Trimming pared 1 base from V and 7 bases from J, leaving 14 bases between. Full variable domain (outside the CDR3, taken from reference TRBV7-9 and TRBJ2-7): DTGVSQNPRHKITKRGQNVTFRCDPISEHNRLYWYRQTLGQGPEFLTYFQNEAQLEKSRLLSDRFSAERPKGSFSTLEIQRTEQGDSAMYLCASSLGGRTREQYFGPGTRLTVT.

This chain links TRBV6-2 or TRBV6-3 with TRBJ2-7; D is unclear. The V gene lost 2 bases and the J gene lost 1 base, with 6 bases spanning the gap. Germline V gene data show CDR1 as MNHEY and CDR2 as SVGEGT. The CDR3 has 13 amino acids. CDR3 in amino acids: CASSYLVSYEQYF. Written as DNA, the CDR3 is TGTGCCAGCAGTTACCTGGTGTCCTACGAGCAGTACTTC.

The rearrangement uses TRBV28 and TRBJ1-1, with D hard to call. The V and J ends lost 8 bases and 1 base respectively, with 11 bases between them. The CDR3 loop spans 13 amino acids. CDR1 is MDHEN, CDR2 SYDVKM, per germline. In nucleotides, the CDR3 is TGTGCCAGCGTAGGAAATCAGAACACTGAAGCTTTCTTT. It is translated as CASVGNQNTEAFF.

The chain has TRBV4-1 and TRBJ2-2; D possibly corresponds to TRBD1 (5 bases). V shed 2 bases and J shed 4 bases, with 11 bases lying between them. Germline CDR1 and CDR2: MGHRA and YSYEKL. The CDR3 extends over 15 amino acids. CDR3 residues: CASSQWQGSTGELFF. The CDR3, as DNA: TGCGCCAGCAGCCAATGGCAGGGAAGCACCGGGGAGCTGTTTTTT.

The chain has TRBV29-1 and TRBJ2-1; 8 nucleotides line up with TRBD1. This CDR3 is 15 amino acids long. The germline V gene has CDR1 SQVTM and CDR2 ANQGSEA. J lost 4 bases, V lost 3 bases, and 8 bases had no gene match. The CDR3 bases are TGCAGCGTTGACGAGGGCAGGGGGCAATACAATGAGCAGTTCTTC. Its protein is CSVDEGRGQYNEQFF.

This chain connects TRBV29-1 to TRBJ1-1; D is ambiguous. This CDR3 is built from 12 residues. V lost 7 bases, J lost 0 bases, and 9 bases lay in between. The V gene's germline CDR1 is SQVTM and CDR2 ANQGSEA. The CDR3: CSGKWVNTEAFF. In nucleotides, the CDR3 is TGCAGCGGGAAATGGGTGAACACTGAAGCTTTCTTT.

The rearrangement uses TRBV5-4 and TRBJ1-2; D remains ambiguous. V lost 0 bases to trimming and J lost 5 bases, with 11 bases between them. The CDR3 contains 14 residues. Germline CDR1 and CDR2: SGHNT and YYREEE (reference sequence). The CDR3 DNA sequence: TGTGCCAGCAGCTTGGACAGAAAAACATATGGCTACACCTTC. Its translation is CASSLDRKTYGYTF.

The rearrangement uses TRBV6-4 and TRBJ2-1; the match to TRBD2 covers 11 bases. Per germline, CDR1 MRHNA and CDR2 SNTAGT. The CDR3 has 16 amino acids. The J segment lost 4 bases and the V segment lost 6 bases, leaving 8 bases of the junction unmatched. The CDR3 DNA reads as TGTGCCAGCAGCGAAGATAGCGGGAGGGAATACAATGAGCAGTTCTTC. This encodes CASSEDSGREYNEQFF.

The rearrangement uses TRBV11-3 and TRBJ2-7; possibly TRBD1 for D (6 bases). The CDR3 extends over 15 amino acids. Per germline, CDR1 SGHNT and CDR2 YENEEA. Trimming cost V 5 bases and J 0 bases, with 14 bases left between them. The CDR3 nucleotides read TGTGCCAGCAGCGGACGTGGGGGCTACTCCTACGAGCAGTACTTC. Translation gives CASSGRGGYSYEQYF.

This clone has only a few counts. The rearrangement joins TRBV6-5 to TRBJ2-1; the D call may be TRBD1 or TRBD2 (6 bases each). The CDR3 contains 14 residues. Trimming removed 4 bases from V and 10 bases from J, with 17 bases in between. Germline CDR1 is MNHEY and CDR2 is SVGAGI. CDR3 sequence: CASSFYREVREQFF. The CDR3 DNA sequence: TGTGCCAGCAGTTTCTACAGGGAGGTGAGGGAGCAGTTCTTC.